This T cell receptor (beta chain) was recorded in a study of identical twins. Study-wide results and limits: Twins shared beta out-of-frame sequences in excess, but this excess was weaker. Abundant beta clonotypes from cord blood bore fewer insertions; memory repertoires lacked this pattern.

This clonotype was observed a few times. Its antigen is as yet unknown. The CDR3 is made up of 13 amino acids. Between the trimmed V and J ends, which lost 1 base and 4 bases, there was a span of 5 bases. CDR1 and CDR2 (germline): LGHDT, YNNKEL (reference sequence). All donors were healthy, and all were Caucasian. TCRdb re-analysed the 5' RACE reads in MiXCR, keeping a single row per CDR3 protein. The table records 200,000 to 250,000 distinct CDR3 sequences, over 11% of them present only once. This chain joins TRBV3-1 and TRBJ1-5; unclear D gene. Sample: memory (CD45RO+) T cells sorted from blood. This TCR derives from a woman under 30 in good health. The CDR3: CASSQASNQPQHF. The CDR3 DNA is TGTGCCAGCAGCCAAGCTTCTAATCAGCCCCAGCATTTT.